The text below deals with one T cell receptor (beta chain). Profiled with immunoSEQ multiplex PCR; TCRdb holds only in-frame clones, not every one. The sample includes some 150,000 clones, roughly 91% seen only once; the top ten take about 3%. This record belongs to a study of cytomegalovirus exposure and HLA in healthy donors. After removal of 9 bases from V and 4 bases from J, the junction contained 7 bases not matched to a gene. Germline CDR1 reads SGHTS; CDR2 reads YDEGEE. This CDR3 comprises 14 residues. The sequenced sample consisted of PBMCs. This sequence joins TRBV5-8 and TRBJ2-5; 12 bases map to TRBD2. The receptor's source is a young man in good health and CMV-seronegative. The CDR3 DNA is TGTGCCACTTCGACTAGCGGGAGTCGAGAGACCCAGTACTTC. It yields the protein CATSTSGSRETQYF.